The 2 T cell receptor beta chains below were found in one sample sequenced in a study of T cell clonality in common variable immunodeficiency. The data were produced by immunoSEQ multiplex PCR, yet TCRdb's version contains in-frame clones alone and is incomplete. This sample carries around 81,000 clones, none of them present only once. Material for sequencing was peripheral blood mononuclear cells. These receptors originate from a person between 18 and 69 years old in good health.

This clone was picked up a small number of times. The read terminates 3 residues ahead of where the CDR3 ends, so the germline J gene completes it. The gene calls are TRBV10-2 and TRBJ2-3; 9 bases agree with TRBD2. Looked up from germline, CDR1 is WSHSY and CDR2 is SAAADI. This CDR3 is built from 16 residues. The junction had 8 bases not matched to a gene; V was cut back by 7 bases and J by 0 bases. The CDR3 reads CASKRLAASSTDTQYF. CDR3 DNA, as far as it was read: TGCGCCAGCAAGAGACTAGCGGCGTCTAGCACAGATACG.

This clone has ten or more counts. The sequenced fragment ends 3 residues before the CDR3 boundary, so the rest is inferred from the germline J gene. The chain recombines TRBV18 with TRBJ1-1; 8 nucleotides agree with TRBD1. After removal of 5 bases from V and 4 bases from J, the junction contained 6 bases not matched to a gene. CDR3 length equals 14 residues. Germline V gene lookup returns CDR1 KGHSH and CDR2 LQKENI. The CDR3 sequence is CASSVGQGGTEAFF. CDR3 DNA, as far as it was read: TGTGCCAGCTCAGTAGGACAGGGCGGCACTGAA.